Described below is a single TCR beta chain sequence and its context. Its antigen is still unknown. The data originate from a study of shared clonotypes between healthy human individuals. Overall study findings and caveats: Naive subsets usually exceeded memory subsets in estimated richness.

Some clones are missing from TCRdb's copy, which holds only in-frame ones; the method was immunoSEQ multiplex PCR. The repertoire has a few million clones, over 85% of them found once; the top ten carry around 0.14%. This CDR3 has 15 residues. CDR1 and CDR2 from the germline V gene are SQVTM and ANQGSEA. V shed 0 bases and J 4 bases; nucleotides not matched to a gene: 7. The source is a man younger than 30 in good health. Sequencing was done on a sample of naive CD4+ T cells sorted from blood. Documented subset: CD45RA+ positively selected. V and J are TRBV29-1 and TRBJ1-2; TRBD1 aligns across 8 bases. The CDR3 DNA reads TGCAGCGTTGAAGATACAGGGGGAGTAGTCTATGGCTACACCTTC. This sequence encodes CSVEDTGGVVYGYTF.